These 24 T cell receptor beta chains came from one sample sequenced in a study of cytotoxic CD8 clonotypes in ibrutinib-treated CLL. Using immunoSEQ multiplex PCR, the repertoire was profiled, and TCRdb retains in-frame clones only, with some absent. The profile shows 250,000 to 350,000 clones, less than 85% of them singletons. Here the sequenced sample was PBMCs, taken at disease progression, from a patient treated with ibrutinib. The receptors derive from a human donor with chronic lymphocytic leukemia.

The V and J genes are TRBV7-8 and TRBJ1-1; D possibly corresponds to TRBD1 (6 bases). With 5 bases removed from V and 1 base from J, the gap between germline ends came to 11 bases. Germline CDR1 and CDR2: SGHVS and FQNEAQ. The CDR3 runs to 14 residues. The CDR3 sequence: CASSPGQTNTEAFF. The CDR3 nucleotides are TGTGCCAGCAGCCCAGGACAGACGAACACTGAAGCTTTCTTT.

V gene TRBV9 combines with J gene TRBJ2-2; possibly TRBD1 for D (5 bases). The germline V gene encodes CDR1 SGDLS and CDR2 YYNGEE. The ends were cut back, 0 bases at V and 1 base at J, with 25 bases in the middle. The CDR3 totals 21 residues. The CDR3 DNA follows: TGTGCCAGCAGCGTAGGGCATAAGGGGCGCCCCCCGCGGCTGAACACCGGGGAGCTGTTTTTT. The encoded protein is CASSVGHKGRPPRLNTGELFF.

V gene TRBV14 combines with J gene TRBJ2-1; D gene unclear. Germline CDR1 SGHDN, CDR2 FVKESK. The CDR3 spans 14 residues. The V gene lost 1 base and the J gene lost 4 bases, with 8 bases spanning the gap. CDR3 residues: CASSQVALYNEQFF. The CDR3 nucleotides read TGTGCCAGCAGCCAAGTAGCCCTTTACAATGAGCAGTTCTTC.

V gene TRBV6-6 combines with J gene TRBJ2-7; possible D gene TRBD2, 5 bases. Germline CDR1 reads MNHNY; CDR2 reads SVGAGI (reference sequence). This CDR3 region has 16 residues. V gave up 1 base and J gave up 6 bases, with 19 bases separating them. The CDR3 DNA sequence: TGTGCCAGCAGTTACTTGGACTCTAGGAATGGGCTCGAGCAGTACTTC. It yields the protein CASSYLDSRNGLEQYF.

The chain joins TRBV6-5 to TRBJ2-1; D is possibly TRBD1 or TRBD2 (5 bases each). The V gene lost 1 base and the J gene lost 6 bases, with 13 bases spanning the gap. Germline assignment: CDR1 MNHEY and CDR2 SVGAGI. CDR3 length: 15 amino acids. CDR3 sequence: CASSYYRGHLNEQFF. CDR3 bases: TGTGCCAGCAGTTACTACCGGGGCCACCTCAATGAGCAGTTCTTC.

The chain combines TRBV7-9 with TRBJ2-1; maybe TRBD2 (5 bases). This CDR3 spans 18 amino acids. Trimming stripped 1 base from V and 5 bases from J, with 21 bases between. CDR1 is SEHNR and CDR2 is FQNEAQ in the germline V gene (reference sequence). CDR3 in DNA: TGTGCCAGCAGCTTAGTCCCGCCAGGCCGAGGGTATAACAATGAGCAGTTCTTC. It codes for CASSLVPPGRGYNNEQFF.

The chain joins TRBV2 to TRBJ2-1; D uncertain. The CDR3 consists of 12 residues. Germline-derived CDR1 and CDR2 are SNHLY and FYNNEI. Deletions cut 4 bases from V and 10 bases from J, with 11 bases between. As DNA, the CDR3 is TGTGCCAGCAGTGCGCAGGTTGGGGAGCAGTTCTTC. It yields the protein CASSAQVGEQFF.

This chain connects TRBV2 to TRBJ2-1, with unresolved D. In germline, CDR1 is SNHLY, CDR2 FYNNEI. The CDR3 has 13 residues. V lost 0 bases and J 13 bases, leaving 13 bases between the germline ends. Here the CDR3 DNA reads TGTGCCAGCAGTGAAGCTGGCTACCCCAGTCAGTTCTTC. Translated: CASSEAGYPSQFF.

This chain links TRBV7-3 with TRBJ2-1; possibly TRBD1 for D (5 bases). Germline V lookup: CDR1 SGHTA, CDR2 FQGTGA. V was shortened by 1 base and J by 5 bases, with 6 bases between the two germline ends. There are 13 residues in the CDR3. CDR3 in DNA: TGTGCCAGCAGCTTAAGCAGGGACAATGAGCAGTTCTTC. As protein: CASSLSRDNEQFF.

The chain employs TRBV6-1 and TRBJ1-2, with D unresolved. The ends were cut back, 1 base at V and 3 bases at J, with 6 bases in the middle. CDR3 length: 13 residues. Germline loops: CDR1 MNHNS, CDR2 SASEGT. The CDR3 sequence is CASSEGLYYGYTF. The CDR3 bases are TGTGCCAGCAGTGAAGGGTTATACTATGGCTACACCTTC.

This clone was counted a single time. This sequence joins TRBV5-8 and TRBJ1-2; 7 bases map to TRBD1. Per the germline V gene, CDR1 is SGHTS and CDR2 is YDEGEE. V lost 0 bases to trimming and J lost 4 bases; unmatched junction nucleotides: 9. CDR3 length: 16 residues. The CDR3 loop is CASSLGGTALLYGYTF. DNA of the CDR3: TGTGCCAGCAGCTTGGGCGGGACAGCGCTCCTCTATGGCTACACCTTC.

The chain joins TRBV5-1 to TRBJ2-1; unclear D gene. The CDR3 loop spans 11 amino acids. Germline V gives CDR1 SGHRS, CDR2 YFSETQ. V lost 4 bases and J lost 8, with 7 bases in between. CDR3 in amino acids: CASSPDYEQFF. The CDR3 nucleotides read TGCGCCAGCAGCCCTGATTATGAGCAGTTCTTC.

The chain is built from TRBV18 and TRBJ1-4; 9 positions agree with TRBD1. The trim removed 5 bases at V and 5 bases at J, leaving 3 bases unmatched. This CDR3 has 14 amino acids. Germline V gives CDR1 KGHSH, CDR2 LQKENI. In DNA form, the CDR3 reads TGTGCCAGCTCAGGGACAGGGCGGAATGAAAAACTGTTTTTT. Its translation: CASSGTGRNEKLFF.

The V and J genes are TRBV6-1 and TRBJ2-1; 7 nucleotides agree with TRBD2. The germline gives CDR1 MNHNS, CDR2 SASEGT. Trimming at V came to 1 base and at J to 8 bases, leaving 5 bases not matched to a gene. The CDR3 sequence is 14 residues long. The CDR3 protein is CASSEVGGDDEQFF. The CDR3 DNA reads TGTGCCAGCAGTGAAGTTGGGGGGGACGATGAGCAGTTCTTC.

The rearrangement uses TRBV4-1 and TRBJ2-4, with 12 nucleotides matching TRBD2. V lost 2 bases, J lost 0 bases, and 11 bases stayed unmatched. CDR1 MGHRA and CDR2 YSYEKL come from the germline V gene. The CDR3 loop spans 20 amino acids. CDR3 DNA: TGCGCCAGCAGCCAATGGAGACTAGCGGGGGTATACATAGCCAAAAACATTCAGTACTTC. Residues: CASSQWRLAGVYIAKNIQYF.

The CDR3 is CSARDIQEQYF. CDR3 DNA sequence: TGCAGTGCTAGAGATATTCAGGAGCAGTACTTC. The chain employs TRBV20-1 and TRBJ2-7; D gene uncertain. The CDR3 runs 11 residues. Between the trimmed V and J ends, which lost 0 bases and 7 bases, there was a span of 7 bases. Germline loops: CDR1 DFQATT, CDR2 SNEGSKA (reference sequence).

V usage is TRBV9 and J usage is TRBJ2-6; 12 bases match TRBD2. Germline loops: CDR1 SGDLS, CDR2 YYNGEE. Trimming cost V 1 base and J 0 bases; bases outside gene matches: 11. This CDR3 is built from 21 residues. CDR3: CASSVPARASGRDSGANVLTF. CDR3 bases: TGTGCCAGCAGCGTACCCGCCCGGGCTAGCGGGAGGGACTCTGGGGCCAACGTCCTGACTTTC.

The chain has TRBV29-1 and TRBJ2-5; D is unclear. Trimming removed 3 bases from V and 5 bases from J, with 10 bases in between. There are 12 residues in the CDR3. CDR1 is SQVTM, CDR2 ANQGSEA, per germline. The CDR3 region is CSVDSVAETQYF. In DNA form, the CDR3 reads TGCAGCGTTGACTCGGTGGCCGAGACCCAGTACTTC.

The chain joins TRBV18 to TRBJ1-2, with TRBD1 matching over 11 bases. V dropped 3 bases and J dropped 5; count of bases not matched to a gene: 2. Germline-derived CDR1 and CDR2 are KGHSH and LQKENI. The CDR3 sequence is 14 residues long. In DNA form, the CDR3 reads TGTGCCAGCTCACCGGACAGGGGGCAATATGGCTACACCTTC. As protein: CASSPDRGQYGYTF.

The rearrangement uses TRBV1 and TRBJ2-6; no check of the table's D call, TRBD1, against the DNA was made. TRBV1 is a pseudogene locus. This CDR3 comprises 16 residues. This CDR3 is CTSSQVTISGANVLTF. The CDR3 DNA reads as TGCACCAGCAGCCAAGTTACAATCTCTGGGGCCAACGTCCTGACTTTC.

This clone was seen only a few times. This chain uses TRBV10-1 with TRBJ2-4, with 7 nucleotides matching TRBD1. This CDR3 is built from 12 residues. The V segment lost 5 bases and the J segment 10 bases; nucleotides outside the gene matches: 5. CDR1 WNHNN and CDR2 SYGVQD come from the germline V gene (reference sequence). The CDR3 nucleotides are TGCGCCAGCAGTCCCGACAGGGTTATTCAGTACTTC. Translation gives CASSPDRVIQYF.

The rearrangement uses TRBV14 and TRBJ2-1; the match to TRBD2 covers 12 bases. CDR1 is SGHDN, CDR2 FVKESK, per germline. With V trimmed by 2 bases and J by 2 bases, 10 bases remained unmatched. This CDR3 region has 19 residues. Here the CDR3 reads CASSQRRLAGGPTYNEQFF. In DNA form, the CDR3 reads TGTGCCAGCAGCCAACGGCGTCTAGCGGGAGGGCCAACCTACAATGAGCAGTTCTTC.

J is TRBJ2-7 and V is TRBV5-1, with 11 bases fitting TRBD1. Germline V gene data show CDR1 as SGHRS and CDR2 as YFSETQ. V lost 4 bases to trimming and J lost 3 bases; unmatched junction nucleotides: 3. The CDR3 runs 14 residues. The CDR3 loop is CASSRDRGFYEQYF. The CDR3 nucleotides read TGCGCCAGCAGCCGGGACAGGGGGTTCTACGAGCAGTACTTC.

The rearrangement uses TRBV28 and TRBJ2-7; tentatively, D is TRBD1 (5 bases). This CDR3 is 15 amino acids long. The V and J ends lost 3 bases and 3 bases respectively, with 15 bases between them. From germline, CDR1 is MDHEN and CDR2 SYDVKM. In nucleotides, the CDR3 is TGTGCCAGCAGTTTTCAGGGCCATCCACGCTACGAGCAGTACTTC. This encodes CASSFQGHPRYEQYF.